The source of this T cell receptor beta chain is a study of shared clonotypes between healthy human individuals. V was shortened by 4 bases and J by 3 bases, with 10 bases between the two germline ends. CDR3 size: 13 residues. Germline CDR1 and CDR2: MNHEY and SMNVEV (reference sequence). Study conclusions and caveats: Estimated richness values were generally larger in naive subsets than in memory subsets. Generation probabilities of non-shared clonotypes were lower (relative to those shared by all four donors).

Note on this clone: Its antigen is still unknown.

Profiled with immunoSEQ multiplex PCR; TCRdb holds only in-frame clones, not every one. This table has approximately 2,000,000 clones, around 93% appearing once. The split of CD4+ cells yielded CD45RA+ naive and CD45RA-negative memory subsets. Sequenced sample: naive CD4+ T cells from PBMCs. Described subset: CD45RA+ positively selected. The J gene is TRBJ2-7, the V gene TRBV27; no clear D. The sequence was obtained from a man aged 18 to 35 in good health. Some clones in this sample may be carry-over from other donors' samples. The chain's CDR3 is CASSSSDNYEQYF. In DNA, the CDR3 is TGTGCCAGCAGTTCATCCGACAACTACGAGCAGTACTTC.